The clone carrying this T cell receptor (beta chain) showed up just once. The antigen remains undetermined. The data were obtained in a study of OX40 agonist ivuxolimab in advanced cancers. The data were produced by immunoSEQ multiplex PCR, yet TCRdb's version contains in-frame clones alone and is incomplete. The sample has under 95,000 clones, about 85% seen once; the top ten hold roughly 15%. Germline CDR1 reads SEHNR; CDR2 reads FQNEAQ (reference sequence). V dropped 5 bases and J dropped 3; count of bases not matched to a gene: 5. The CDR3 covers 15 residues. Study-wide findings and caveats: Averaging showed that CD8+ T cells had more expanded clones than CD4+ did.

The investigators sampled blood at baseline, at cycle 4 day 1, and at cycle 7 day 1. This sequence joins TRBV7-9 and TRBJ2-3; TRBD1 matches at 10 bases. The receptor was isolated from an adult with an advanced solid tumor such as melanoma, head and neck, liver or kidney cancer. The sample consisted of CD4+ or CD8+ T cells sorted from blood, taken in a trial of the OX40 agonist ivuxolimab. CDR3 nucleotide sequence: TGTGCCAGCAGCCCTTGGACAGGGGGGACAGATACGCAGTATTTT. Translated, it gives CASSPWTGGTDTQYF.